The 32 T cell receptor beta chains below come from one sample, sequenced in a study of shared clonotypes between healthy human individuals. CD45RO-negative CD8 cells positively selected for CCR7 made up the naive population, which excluded terminally differentiated effector memory CD45RA+ cells. Measured with immunoSEQ multiplex PCR; TCRdb has only the in-frame clones, and not every one. The sample shows hundreds of thousands of clones, roughly 96% of them seen only once. Sequencing used naive CD8+ T cells sorted from blood. Receptors originate from a woman in her thirties in good health.

The gene calls are TRBV9 and TRBJ2-2, with TRBD2 identical over 9 bases. The ends lost 0 bases at V and 4 bases at J; junction bases unmatched: 7. Looked up from germline, CDR1 is SGDLS and CDR2 is YYNGEE. CDR3 length equals 17 residues. CDR3 in DNA: TGTGCCAGCAGCGTAGCGTTAGCGGGAGCTTCCACCGGGGAGCTGTTTTTT. It is translated as CASSVALAGASTGELFF.

The chain is built from TRBV2 and TRBJ2-5, with D possibly being TRBD1 or TRBD2 (5 bases each). The CDR3 totals 15 residues. The V gene lost 6 bases and the J gene lost 2 bases, with 16 bases spanning the gap. Germline V gene sequence: CDR1 SNHLY, CDR2 FYNNEI. The CDR3 spells CASSHGTDEQETQYF. The CDR3 DNA sequence: TGTGCCAGCAGCCACGGGACCGATGAGCAAGAGACCCAGTACTTC.

This chain uses TRBV19 with TRBJ2-1, with D possibly TRBD2 on 6 matching bases. This CDR3 region has 16 residues. Germline V gives CDR1 LNHDA, CDR2 SQIVND (reference sequence). V gave up 4 bases and J gave up 2 bases, with 15 bases separating them. CDR3 DNA: TGTGCCAGTAGTACTCCTTCGGGGGTAGCCTACAATGAGCAGTTCTTC. Encoded protein: CASSTPSGVAYNEQFF.

The chain links TRBV7-9 to TRBJ2-3; 7 positions agree with TRBD1. The CDR3 runs to 15 residues. Germline V lookup: CDR1 SEHNR, CDR2 FQNEAQ (reference sequence). J was trimmed by 0 bases and V by 5 bases; bases with no gene match: 5. CDR3 in DNA: TGTGCCAGCAGCCCCAGGGGGATTAGCACAGATACGCAGTATTTT. This codes for CASSPRGISTDTQYF.

About this clone: At one boundary the junction diverges from the germline segment, which might be a read error. V gene TRBV7-9 combines with J gene TRBJ1-1; D might be TRBD1 (5 bases). The CDR3 consists of 12 residues. CDR1 and CDR2 from the germline V gene are SEHNR and FQNEAQ (reference sequence). The CDR3 here is CASSGGITESFF. DNA of the CDR3: TGTGCCAGCAGCGGGGGAATTACTGAATCTTTCTTT.

The V call is TRBV5-6, the J call TRBJ2-5; D not resolved. The CDR3 has 14 amino acids. The germline V gene encodes CDR1 SGHDT and CDR2 YYEEEE. Trimming pared 1 base from V and 5 bases from J, leaving 12 bases between. As DNA, the CDR3 is TGTGCCAGCAGCTTGACGACGCCCGCCGAGACCCAGTACTTC. Protein: CASSLTTPAETQYF.

V is TRBV6-5 and J is TRBJ1-3, with D uncertain. The V gene's germline CDR1 is MNHEY and CDR2 SVGAGI. The CDR3 is 11 residues long. Trimming took 7 bases from V and 0 from J, leaving 1 base between them. The CDR3, as DNA: TGTGCCAGCACCTCTGGAAACACCATATATTTT. It translates to CASTSGNTIYF.

J is TRBJ2-2 and V is TRBV6-6, with a weak D call TRBD1 (5 bases). Germline lookup yields CDR1 MNHNY and CDR2 SVGAGI (reference sequence). The length of the CDR3 is 13 residues. The CDR3 loop is CALRMTVTGELFF. The CDR3 nucleotides are TGTGCTTTAAGGATGACAGTTACCGGGGAGCTGTTTTTT.

With respect to this clone: At the DNA level, this CDR3 is encoded by other sequences in the same sample as well. The chain uses TRBV11-2 and TRBJ2-7; no definite D call. The germline CDR1 and CDR2 sequences are SGHAT and FQNNGV. Trimming pared 0 bases from V and 1 base from J, leaving 7 bases between. This CDR3 region has 14 residues. This CDR3 reads CASSLDPPSYEQYF. The DNA for the CDR3 is TGTGCCAGCAGCTTAGACCCCCCATCCTACGAGCAGTACTTC.

This clone was seen just once. CDR3 amino acids: CASSFLTGVDYGYTF. Written as DNA, the CDR3 is TGTGCCAGCAGTTTTCTTACAGGAGTGGACTATGGCTACACCTTC. This chain links TRBV28 with TRBJ1-2; D possibly corresponds to TRBD1 (5 bases). V dropped 3 bases and J dropped 3 bases, with 14 bases sitting between them. CDR1 and CDR2 from the germline V gene are MDHEN and SYDVKM. This CDR3 spans 15 amino acids.

This sequence joins TRBV12-2 and TRBJ2-7; the DNA was not used to check the table's D call, TRBD2. TRBV12-2 is flagged as a pseudogene. The CDR3 consists of 20 residues. CDR3 sequence (DNA): TGTGCAAGTCGCTTCTCGCTTCAGGGGCCAACTAGCGGGAGCTTAAACGAGCAGTACTTC. Translating it yields CASRFSLQGPTSGSLNEQYF.

With regard to this clone: The same CDR3 is also encoded by other DNA sequences in this sample. CDR3 nucleotide sequence: TGCGCCAGCAGTGAGTTCACAGACAATGAGCAGTTCTTC. It encodes CASSEFTDNEQFF. The chain joins TRBV10-2 to TRBJ2-1; no firm D call. Germline CDR1 WSHSY, CDR2 SAAADI. Trimming pared 1 base from V and 5 bases from J, leaving 6 bases between. This CDR3 is 13 amino acids long.

The rearrangement joins TRBV27 to TRBJ2-4, with D unclear. The CDR3 runs to 14 residues. The ends were cut back, 3 bases at V and 4 bases at J, with 10 bases in the middle. CDR1 MNHEY and CDR2 SMNVEV come from the germline V gene (reference sequence). Written as DNA, the CDR3 is TGTGCCAGCAGTTTGGCAGGTGCAAAAAACATTCAGTACTTC. The encoded protein is CASSLAGAKNIQYF.

The V call is TRBV28, the J call TRBJ1-5, with D perhaps TRBD1 (6 bases). Looked up from germline, CDR1 is MDHEN and CDR2 is SYDVKM. CDR3 length: 15 residues. Trimming removed 3 bases from V and 6 bases from J, with 15 bases in between. This CDR3 is CASSFGTILRQPQHF. The CDR3 coding sequence is TGTGCCAGCAGTTTCGGGACAATCCTGCGTCAGCCCCAGCATTTT.

The CDR3 region has the DNA TGTGCCAGCAGTTTAGGGGCTAGCGGGACCTACGAGCAGTACTTC. It yields the protein CASSLGASGTYEQYF. V and J are TRBV27 and TRBJ2-7, with 9 positions matching TRBD2. V shed 2 bases, J shed 2 bases, and the junction held 4 bases outside the gene matches. The V gene's germline CDR1 is MNHEY and CDR2 SMNVEV (reference sequence). This CDR3 has 15 residues.

The CDR3, as DNA: TGTGCCACCAGCAGAGGGGACAGCCCCTACGAGCAGTACTTC. It specifies CATSRGDSPYEQYF. The chain uses TRBV15 and TRBJ2-7; 7 positions match TRBD1. J lost 2 bases, V lost 1 base, and 2 bases had no gene match. The CDR3 has 14 residues. The V gene's germline CDR1 is LNHNV and CDR2 YYDKDF (reference sequence).

The chain recombines TRBV2 with TRBJ2-7; D unresolved. The CDR3 consists of 13 residues. Germline-derived CDR1 and CDR2 are SNHLY and FYNNEI. V was trimmed by 8 bases and J by 3 bases, leaving 14 bases between them. DNA for the CDR3: TGTGCCAGCGGGTCCGGTAAGGGCTACGAGCAGTACTTC. Its protein product is CASGSGKGYEQYF.

This rearrangement joins TRBV6-5 to TRBJ2-1, with D uncertain. The CDR3 is 16 amino acids. The germline V gene encodes CDR1 MNHEY and CDR2 SVGAGI. With 0 bases removed from V and 8 bases from J, the gap between germline ends came to 17 bases. In DNA, the CDR3 is TGTGCCAGCAGTTACTCCACTGGAGAAAGAACCGATGAGCAGTTCTTC. Its protein is CASSYSTGERTDEQFF.

The chain is built from TRBV27 and TRBJ2-2; TRBD1 matches 7 bases. The V and J ends lost 1 base and 2 bases, in that order; junction bases with no gene match: 4. The CDR3 length is 16 residues. Germline V lookup: CDR1 MNHEY, CDR2 SMNVEV (reference sequence). CDR3 nucleotide sequence: TGTGCCAGCAGTTTATATGGGACAGATAACACCGGGGAGCTGTTTTTT. As protein: CASSLYGTDNTGELFF.

The chain combines TRBV27 with TRBJ2-5; TRBD2 might be the D (5 bases). CDR3 size: 13 residues. Trimming cost V 2 bases and J 4 bases, with 8 bases left between them. Germline CDR1 reads MNHEY; CDR2 reads SMNVEV (reference sequence). DNA for the CDR3: TGTGCCAGCAGTTTAGTAGGAGGAGAGACCCAGTACTTC. As protein: CASSLVGGETQYF.

This chain uses TRBV11-2 with TRBJ2-7, with TRBD2 as a possible D gene (6 bases). The CDR3 is 13 amino acids. Per the germline V gene, CDR1 is SGHAT and CDR2 is FQNNGV. V lost 5 bases and J lost 6, with 14 bases in between. The CDR3 DNA follows: TGTGCCAGCAGCATGGGACTGAGTGCCGAGCAGTACTTC. It codes for CASSMGLSAEQYF. The full variable domain, its missing parts supplied by reference TRBV11-2 and TRBJ2-7, is EAGVAQSPRYKIIEKRQSVAFWCNPISGHATLYWYQQILGQGPKLLIQFQNNGVVDDSQLPKDRFSAERLKGVDSTLKIQPAKLEDSAVYLCASSMGLSAEQYFGPGTRLTVT.

The rearrangement links TRBV23-1 to TRBJ2-5, with 8 bases matching TRBD1. The J call may not be correct, given that the DNA end is closer to TRBJ2-7. TRBV23-1 is given ORF status, its function remaining uncertain. The CDR3 runs 15 residues. The CDR3 DNA reads as TGCGCCAGCACCAGAGGGGGGACAGGACCCTACGAGCAGTACTTC. Amino acid sequence: CASTRGGTGPYEQYF.

The CDR3 region has the DNA TGTGCCACCAGCATAAAGGGGTACACCGGGGAGCTGTTTTTT. This translates into CATSIKGYTGELFF. V gene TRBV15 combines with J gene TRBJ2-2; possibly TRBD1 for D (5 bases). The germline V and J ends were trimmed by 4 bases and 3 bases, with 9 bases remaining between them. There are 14 residues in the CDR3. Germline V CDR1 and CDR2: LNHNV, YYDKDF (reference sequence).

This chain uses TRBV27 with TRBJ2-1; 8 bases are a match to TRBD1. This CDR3 is built from 15 residues. The V gene end was trimmed by 4 bases and the J gene end by 2 bases; junction bases not matched to a gene: 4. CDR1 and CDR2 (germline): MNHEY, SMNVEV (reference sequence). The CDR3 DNA reads as TGTGCCAGCAGTTCGACAGGGGCCACCTACAATGAGCAGTTCTTC. This encodes CASSSTGATYNEQFF.

The genes are TRBV13 and TRBJ2-3; 9 nucleotides line up with TRBD1. The germline CDR1 and CDR2 sequences are PRHDT and FYEKMQ (reference sequence). With V trimmed by 2 bases and J by 4 bases, 7 bases remained unmatched. This CDR3 is 16 amino acids long. The CDR3 spells CASSLLGQGLADTQYF. CDR3 bases: TGTGCCAGCAGCTTACTGGGACAGGGATTGGCAGATACGCAGTATTTT.

The CDR3 is CASSLAGDNEQFF. The CDR3 nucleotides read TGTGCCAGCAGCTTAGCAGGGGACAATGAGCAGTTCTTC. V usage is TRBV13 and J usage is TRBJ2-1; D may be TRBD1 (6 bases). The germline V gene encodes CDR1 PRHDT and CDR2 FYEKMQ (reference sequence). V was shortened by 1 base and J by 5 bases, with 6 bases between the two germline ends. The CDR3 totals 13 residues. The full variable domain, in which reference TRBV13 and TRBJ2-1 provide the parts outside the CDR3, is AAGVIQSPRHLIKEKRETATLKCYPIPRHDTVYWYQQGPGQDPQFLISFYEKMQSDKGSIPDRFSAQQFSDYHSELNMSSLELGDSALYFCASSLAGDNEQFFGPGTRLTVL.

The chain links TRBV11-2 to TRBJ2-1; the match to TRBD1 covers 8 bases. J was trimmed by 7 bases and V by 5 bases; bases with no gene match: 10. The CDR3 has 15 amino acids. CDR1 and CDR2 from the germline V gene are SGHAT and FQNNGV. For the CDR3, the DNA is TGTGCCAGCAGCCCCGGGGCAGGGGGCGGGAATGAGCAGTTCTTC. Protein: CASSPGAGGGNEQFF. Full variable domain (rest looked up from reference TRBV11-2 and TRBJ2-1): EAGVAQSPRYKIIEKRQSVAFWCNPISGHATLYWYQQILGQGPKLLIQFQNNGVVDDSQLPKDRFSAERLKGVDSTLKIQPAKLEDSAVYLCASSPGAGGGNEQFFGPGTRLTVL.

The CDR3 loop is CASSPSGGHNYGYTF. As DNA, the CDR3 is TGTGCCAGCAGCCCGTCGGGCGGACATAACTATGGCTACACCTTC. The chain recombines TRBV7-9 with TRBJ1-2; perhaps TRBD1 as D (5 bases). This CDR3 has 15 residues. Germline V gene lookup returns CDR1 SEHNR and CDR2 FQNEAQ (reference sequence). Between the trimmed V and J ends, which lost 5 bases and 1 base, there was a span of 14 bases.

This chain connects TRBV5-1 to TRBJ2-1; TRBD2 matches at 12 bases. In germline, CDR1 is SGHRS, CDR2 YFSETQ. V dropped 7 bases and J dropped 6; count of bases not matched to a gene: 8. The CDR3 is 15 residues long. The CDR3 protein is CASQTGLAGRNEQFF. DNA for the CDR3: TGCGCCAGCCAGACAGGACTAGCGGGACGCAATGAGCAGTTCTTC.

V usage is TRBV27 and J usage is TRBJ1-2, with 9 bases aligning to TRBD1. V lost 4 bases, J lost 4 bases, and 13 bases stayed unmatched. Germline lookup yields CDR1 MNHEY and CDR2 SMNVEV (reference sequence). The CDR3 is 17 residues long. For the CDR3, the DNA is TGTGCCAGCAGTTCCGGACAGGGGCGTCCTCCAGTCTATGGCTACACCTTC. It translates to CASSSGQGRPPVYGYTF.

The CDR3 here is CASSHETGNTEAFF. The DNA for the CDR3 is TGTGCCAGCAGCCATGAAACAGGGAACACTGAAGCTTTCTTT. The chain links TRBV4-2 to TRBJ1-1; possibly TRBD1 for D (5 bases). V lost 3 bases, J lost 1 base, and 9 bases lay in between. The CDR3 spans 14 residues. Germline V lookup: CDR1 LGHNA, CDR2 YNFKEQ.

This chain uses TRBV6-5 with TRBJ1-1; the match to TRBD1 covers 11 bases. Trimming took 2 bases from V and 6 from J; bases not matched to a gene: 2. The length of the CDR3 is 14 residues. Germline loops: CDR1 MNHEY, CDR2 SVGAGI. In DNA form, the CDR3 reads TGTGCCAGCAGTTACGGGACAGGGGGGTCTGAAGCTTTCTTT. This encodes CASSYGTGGSEAFF.